This T cell receptor beta chain was identified during a study of beta chain features in type 1 diabetes. Study-level findings and limits: Type 1 diabetes patients had fewer VDJ junction insertions and more deletions. Highly expressing activated T cells could be over-counted with a cDNA template. Across all four CD4+ subsets, people with type 1 diabetes showed modestly shorter TCRB CDR3s.

In this sample, this clone turned up a few times. Its specificity is unknown. Other DNA sequences from this sample encode an identical CDR3 as well. All of the isolated RNA was reverse transcribed, so expressed TCRB transcripts were sequenced. Sequencing was performed with immunoSEQ multiplex PCR; in TCRdb, only in-frame clones are kept and a portion is missing. The sample has about 190,000 clones, approximately 8.1% seen once; the top ten hold about 0.95%. Sequenced sample: central memory CD4+ T cells from blood. The receptor was derived from a woman in her thirties or forties with type 1 diabetes.

This CDR3 is CASSPGGRAYNEQFF. The DNA for the CDR3 is TGTGCCAGCTCACCTGGCGGGAGGGCCTACAATGAGCAGTTCTTC. The chain couples TRBV18 to TRBJ2-1; 9 nucleotides match TRBD2. The ends lost 3 bases at V and 2 bases at J; junction bases unmatched: 2. The CDR3 consists of 15 residues. Looked up from germline, CDR1 is KGHSH and CDR2 is LQKENI. Supplemented by reference TRBV18 and TRBJ2-1, the full variable domain reads NAGVMQNPRHLVRRRGQEARLRCSPMKGHSHVYWYRQLPEEGLKFMVYLQKENIIDESGMPKERFSAEFPKEGPSILRIQQVVRGDSAAYFCASSPGGRAYNEQFFGPGTRLTVL.